This T cell receptor (beta chain) was recorded in a study of CD8 T cells in ankylosing spondylitis. Study-level results: A TCR beta motif of seven or eight highly homologous variants appeared characteristic of ankylosing spondylitis blood. Disease-linked clones bore a CD8+ phenotype and were relatively rare in peripheral blood.

The V gene's germline CDR1 is DFQATT and CDR2 SNEGSKA (reference sequence). The CDR3 has 15 amino acids. The junction had 8 bases not matched to a gene; V was cut back by 1 base and J by 8 bases. A quantitative 5'-RACE method, one with molecular barcodes, was used to make TCR beta libraries. A single record per CDR3 protein comes from TCRdb applying MiXCR to the 5' RACE reads. The sample has roughly 64,000 distinct CDR3 sequences, around 6.5% seen once; the top ten hold roughly 5%. In the case of this clonotype: Its antigen is currently unknown.

This chain connects TRBV20-1 to TRBJ2-3; 11 bases map to TRBD2. The material sequenced was synovial fluid, either unsorted or a sorted T cell fraction (not recorded which). The TCR sequence derives from a male donor with ankylosing spondylitis. The CDR3 DNA reads TGCAGTGCTAGAGCCATGGAACTAGCGGGAGTTACGCAGTATTTT. This codes for CSARAMELAGVTQYF.